The sequence of this T cell receptor beta chain was determined in a study of cytomegalovirus exposure and HLA in healthy donors. The V end lost 4 bases, the J end lost 7 bases, and 23 bases lay between the germline ends. The V gene's germline CDR1 is LGHNA and CDR2 YSLEER. The CDR3 loop spans 17 amino acids. The PCR employed 60 Vbeta primers together with 13 Jbeta primers. TCRdb's table, derived via immunoSEQ multiplex PCR, lists solely in-frame clones and lacks some. The top ten hold 4.8% of the sample, which has some 110,000 clones, 65% to 75% seen once. The clonotype was recovered from a man aged 25 to 45 in good health and CMV-seropositive. V and J are TRBV4-3 and TRBJ2-1, with D maybe TRBD1 (5 bases). Sequencing was carried out using PBMCs. The CDR3 reads CASSRLWGREKGNEQFF. The DNA for the CDR3 is TGCGCCAGCAGCCGTCTCTGGGGCCGAGAGAAAGGTAATGAGCAGTTCTTC.